The sequence of this T cell receptor (beta chain) was determined in a study of STAT3 mutations in large granular lymphocyte leukemia. Study information: Roughly half of the longitudinally sequenced T-LGLL patients carried detectable canonical activating STAT3 mutations.

The count of this clone is one. No antigen is known for it. TCRdb's copy holds only in-frame clones and misses some; the assay was immunoSEQ multiplex PCR. This sample has approximately 2,500 clones, with approximately 92% found just once. The CDR3 has 14 residues. Germline CDR1 and CDR2: KGHSH and LQKENI. V was cut by 3 bases and J by 7 bases, with 15 bases left in between. Study observations and caveats: Variable sampling intervals and differing treatment regimens complicated linking therapy response to TCR clonal burden changes. All newly emerging clones after therapy were STAT3 wild type. Every T-cell large granular lymphocyte leukemia patient had at least one immunodominant TCR beta clonotype.

This chain links TRBV18 with TRBJ1-2; D remains ambiguous. The specimen was peripheral blood mononuclear cells. This receptor was taken from a woman aged 70-85 years with T-cell large granular lymphocyte leukemia. Some clones in this sample may be carry-over from other donors' samples. The CDR3 region has the DNA TGTGCCAGCTCACCTGCCGGAAGAGAGGGTGGCTACACCTTC. Protein product: CASSPAGREGGYTF.